This T cell receptor (beta chain) was identified during a study of cytomegalovirus exposure and HLA in healthy donors. Study results and caveats: TCR beta chains associated with HLA were, in a later analysis, more clonally expanded than equally common others. The authors judged a highly shared variant cluster likely a sequencing artifact. Sequences of the TCR beta chain were said to predict the HLA-A and HLA-B alleles of most subjects accurately.

Trimming took 6 bases from V and 3 from J, leaving 12 bases between them. The CDR3 sequence is 13 residues long. Germline values: CDR1 SQVTM, CDR2 ANQGSEA. As to this clone: What it binds is unknown.

Those who donated were healthy bone marrow donors. The primer mix had 60 Vbeta and 13 Jbeta primers. The repertoire was sequenced with immunoSEQ multiplex PCR; TCRdb's copy has only in-frame clones and lacks some. The repertoire holds approximately 120,000 clones, 76% seen once, with less than 2% in the top ten. The V gene is TRBV29-1, the J gene TRBJ1-5; D is perhaps TRBD1 (6 bases). The sequenced material came from PBMCs. This receptor was taken from a man in his fifties or sixties in good health and CMV-seronegative. The CDR3 DNA follows: TGCAGCGTGGTGACAGGCTACAATCAGCCCCAGCATTTT. Its protein is CSVVTGYNQPQHF.